This T cell receptor beta chain was sequenced for a study of T cell responses to AZD1222 COVID-19 vaccine. The study's findings and limits: Donors, mostly white British, included more females; clonal diversity was possibly underestimated.

Profiling relied on immunoSEQ multiplex PCR, and the TCRdb table lists in-frame clones only, not all of them. The sample shows 200,000 to 250,000 clones, more than 85% of them seen only once. A remark on this clone: What it recognizes is unknown.

This CDR3 has 14 residues. The germline V and J ends were trimmed by 0 bases and 7 bases, with 10 bases remaining between them. Looked up from germline, CDR1 is MNHEY and CDR2 is SVGAGI. Material: peripheral blood, obtained on day 0 of MenACWY control vaccination. The genes are TRBV6-5 and TRBJ2-1; D remains ambiguous. This sequence was found in an adult in good health. The CDR3 is CASSYSDLGNEQFF. CDR3 coding DNA: TGTGCCAGCAGTTACTCGGACCTAGGGAATGAGCAGTTCTTC.